The entry below gives a single T cell receptor (beta chain) sequence along with its context. The target antigen is unknown. A second roughly 7 to 11 cycle PCR used barcoded and J-beta primers. Carrying 12 random nucleotides, a template-switch adaptor labeled each individual cDNA molecule. TCRdb independently ran MiXCR on the 5' RACE reads; one entry per CDR3 protein. The sample holds about 2 million distinct CDR3 sequences, 49% seen once. The sample originates from a study of blood T cells in healthy people across ages. The study's findings and limits: Naive CD4+ cells and diversity were both higher in long-lived donors than in aged donors.

The V end lost 2 bases, the J end lost 6 bases, and 11 bases lay between the germline ends. CDR3 size: 15 residues. Germline loops: CDR1 SNHLY, CDR2 FYNNEI. They isolated at least 6 million PBMCs from each sample. The sequencing input was blood. This TCR derives from a woman in her 40s in good health. The chain joins TRBV2 to TRBJ1-6, with D unresolved. CDR3 residues: CASSEYRIVNSPLHF. CDR3 bases: TGTGCCAGCAGTGAATACAGAATTGTTAATTCACCCCTCCACTTT. Full variable domain (outside the CDR3, taken from reference TRBV2 and TRBJ1-6): EPEVTQTPSHQVTQMGQEVILRCVPISNHLYFYWYRQILGQKVEFLVSFYNNEISEKSEIFDDQFSVERPDGSNFTLKIRSTKLEDSAMYFCASSEYRIVNSPLHFGNGTRLTVT.